What follows are 14 T cell receptor beta chains derived from one specimen sequenced in a study of blood T cell repertoires in COVID-19. Here immunoSEQ multiplex PCR was the method, and the copy in TCRdb shows in-frame clones only, minus some. This sample carries fewer than 300,000 clones, roughly 85% of them seen once, and the ten largest clones take around 3.2%. The source material was peripheral blood. These receptors came from a woman under 30 with acute or convalescent COVID-19.

This clone was detected ten times or more. The chain combines TRBV18 with TRBJ2-2; 8 bases agree with TRBD2. Trimming removed 0 bases from V and 6 bases from J; junction bases left unmatched: 6. This CDR3 is 16 amino acids long. Germline CDR1 KGHSH, CDR2 LQKENI. The CDR3: CASSPPVSGRSGELFF. The CDR3 DNA follows: TGTGCCAGCTCACCACCGGTCAGCGGGAGATCCGGGGAGCTGTTTTTT. Full variable domain (remainder filled in from reference TRBV18 and TRBJ2-2): NAGVMQNPRHLVRRRGQEARLRCSPMKGHSHVYWYRQLPEEGLKFMVYLQKENIIDESGMPKERFSAEFPKEGPSILRIQQVVRGDSAAYFCASSPPVSGRSGELFFGEGSRLTVL.

The chain links TRBV7-6 to TRBJ2-1, with a possible D match to TRBD2 (5 bases). V was clipped by 5 bases and J by 7 bases, with 18 bases between them. The CDR3 contains 15 residues. Germline V gene lookup returns CDR1 SGHVS and CDR2 FNYEAQ. This CDR3 is CASSETHTAGNEQFF. In DNA form, the CDR3 reads TGTGCCAGCAGCGAGACTCACACCGCGGGTAATGAGCAGTTCTTC. Filled out from reference TRBV7-6 and TRBJ2-1, the complete variable domain reads GAGVSQSPRYKVTKRGQDVALRCDPISGHVSLYWYRQALGQGPEFLTYFNYEAQQDKSGLPNDRFSAERPEGSISTLTIQRTEQRDSAMYRCASSETHTAGNEQFFGPGTRLTVL.

The rearrangement joins TRBV9 to TRBJ2-1, with a weak D call TRBD2 (5 bases). V dropped 0 bases and J dropped 6 bases, with 19 bases sitting between them. The CDR3 length is 17 residues. CDR1 and CDR2 (germline): SGDLS, YYNGEE. CDR3 DNA sequence: TGTGCCAGCAGCGTAGAGGGAGCGGCCACCCCGGGCAATGAGCAGTTCTTC. This encodes CASSVEGAATPGNEQFF.

This clone was counted only a few times. The chain links TRBV6-2 or TRBV6-3 to TRBJ2-5; a weak D match, TRBD1 (7 bases). With 4 bases removed from V and 5 bases from J, the gap between germline ends came to 14 bases. Germline V gives CDR1 MNHEY, CDR2 SVGEGT. This CDR3 contains 14 residues. CDR3 sequence (DNA): TGTGCCAGCAGTTTCAGGGGGGAGGTGGAGACCCAGTACTTC. Translation gives CASSFRGEVETQYF.

The rearrangement links TRBV5-8 to TRBJ1-1; D gene ambiguous. V lost 6 bases and J lost 6, with 12 bases in between. The CDR3 is made up of 12 amino acids. From germline, CDR1 is SGHTS and CDR2 YDEGEE. CDR3 in DNA: TGTGCCAGCACCTCCGGTTTGGCTGAAGCTTTCTTT. Protein sequence: CASTSGLAEAFF.

The rearrangement uses TRBV29-1 and TRBJ2-1; 9 bases match TRBD2. This CDR3 is 14 amino acids long. J was trimmed by 9 bases and V by 4 bases; bases with no gene match: 10. Germline values: CDR1 SQVTM, CDR2 ANQGSEA. The CDR3 spells CSVVFAGGLIEQFF. CDR3 DNA sequence: TGCAGCGTTGTATTTGCGGGAGGGCTTATTGAGCAGTTCTTC.

CDR3 amino acids: CASSRDRRPNEKLFF. In DNA, the CDR3 is TGTGCCAGCAGCCGCGACAGAAGACCAAATGAAAAACTGTTTTTT. The chain employs TRBV7-9 and TRBJ1-4, with D perhaps TRBD1 (5 bases). The CDR3 length is 15 residues. With 5 bases removed from V and 5 bases from J, the gap between germline ends came to 15 bases. Germline V lookup: CDR1 SEHNR, CDR2 FQNEAQ (reference sequence). The full variable domain, in which reference TRBV7-9 and TRBJ1-4 provide the parts outside the CDR3, is DTGVSQNPRHKITKRGQNVTFRCDPISEHNRLYWYRQTLGQGPEFLTYFQNEAQLEKSRLLSDRFSAERPKGSFSTLEIQRTEQGDSAMYLCASSRDRRPNEKLFFGSGTQLSVL.

Comment on this clone: Germline and junction disagree at one end, which may indicate a read error. The genes are TRBV5-1 and TRBJ1-1, with a weak D call TRBD1 (6 bases). CDR1 SGHRS and CDR2 YFSETQ come from the germline V gene. The length of the CDR3 is 14 residues. CDR3 DNA sequence: TGCGCCAGCGGCTTAGGGGGGGCTAGCACTGAAGCTTTCTTT. It translates to CASGLGGASTEAFF.

V usage is TRBV19 and J usage is TRBJ1-6, with 8 bases fitting TRBD1. Trimming took 6 bases from V and 9 from J; bases not matched to a gene: 10. CDR3 length: 15 amino acids. In germline, CDR1 is LNHDA, CDR2 SQIVND (reference sequence). CDR3 DNA sequence: TGTGCCAGTAGCACGTTGACAGGGGTTAGTTCACCCCTCCACTTT. This gives the protein CASSTLTGVSSPLHF.

This clone appeared once. This chain uses TRBV4-3 with TRBJ1-2; maybe TRBD1 (5 bases). V was trimmed by 2 bases and J by 4 bases, leaving 14 bases between them. Germline V lookup: CDR1 LGHNA, CDR2 YSLEER. This CDR3 spans 15 amino acids. CDR3 sequence (DNA): TGCGCCAGCAGCCAAAGTCGACAGCAAAGCTATGGCTACACCTTC. The encoded protein is CASSQSRQQSYGYTF.

The V gene is TRBV5-4, the J gene TRBJ2-7; 8 bases line up with TRBD1. This CDR3 is 15 amino acids long. From germline, CDR1 is SGHNT and CDR2 YYREEE (reference sequence). The V gene end was trimmed by 4 bases and the J gene end by 3 bases; junction bases not matched to a gene: 9. The CDR3 loop reads CASSKGQEGLYEQYF. As DNA, the CDR3 is TGTGCCAGCAGCAAGGGACAGGAAGGCCTCTACGAGCAGTACTTC.

V is TRBV6-5 and J is TRBJ2-7; possible D gene TRBD1, 6 bases. Germline loops: CDR1 MNHEY, CDR2 SVGAGI. This CDR3 spans 12 amino acids. V lost 10 bases to trimming and J lost 6 bases, with 16 bases between them. DNA of the CDR3: TGTGCCACATACAGGGATCCGGGCGAGCAGTACTTC. Translating gives CATYRDPGEQYF.

This clone was seen a single time. The CDR3 loop is CAISESAGGPLYEQYF. The CDR3 region has the DNA TGTGCCATCAGTGAGTCCGCAGGGGGCCCCCTCTACGAGCAGTACTTC. The chain carries TRBV10-3 and TRBJ2-7; 8 nucleotides align to TRBD1. The germline gives CDR1 ENHRY, CDR2 SYGVKD. This CDR3 is built from 16 residues. V shed 0 bases and J 3 bases; nucleotides not matched to a gene: 7.

This chain joins TRBV5-5 and TRBJ1-2; TRBD1 is a possible D gene (6 bases). CDR3 length equals 16 residues. Per the germline V gene, CDR1 is SGHKS and CDR2 is YYEKEE (reference sequence). Trimming stripped 2 bases from V and 0 bases from J, with 14 bases between. CDR3 in amino acids: CASSFYRDGSNYGYTF. The CDR3 nucleotides read TGTGCCAGCAGCTTTTACAGGGATGGGTCTAACTATGGCTACACCTTC.